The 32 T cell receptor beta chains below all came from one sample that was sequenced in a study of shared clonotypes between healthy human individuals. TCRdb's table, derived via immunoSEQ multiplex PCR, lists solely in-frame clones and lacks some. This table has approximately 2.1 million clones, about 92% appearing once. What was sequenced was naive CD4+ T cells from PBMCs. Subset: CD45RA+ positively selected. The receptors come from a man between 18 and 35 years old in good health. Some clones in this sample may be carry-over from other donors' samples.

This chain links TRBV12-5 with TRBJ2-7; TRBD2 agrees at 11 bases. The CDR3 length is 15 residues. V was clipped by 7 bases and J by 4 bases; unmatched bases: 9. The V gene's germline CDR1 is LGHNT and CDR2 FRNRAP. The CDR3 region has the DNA TGTGCTAGTGCTTCGGTGGGACTAGCGGAATACGAGCAGTACTTC. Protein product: CASASVGLAEYEQYF.

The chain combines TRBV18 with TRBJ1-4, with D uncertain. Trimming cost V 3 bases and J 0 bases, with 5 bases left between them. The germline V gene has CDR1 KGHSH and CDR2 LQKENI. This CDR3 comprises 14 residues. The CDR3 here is CASSPAATNEKLFF. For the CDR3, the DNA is TGTGCCAGCTCACCCGCAGCAACTAATGAAAAACTGTTTTTT.

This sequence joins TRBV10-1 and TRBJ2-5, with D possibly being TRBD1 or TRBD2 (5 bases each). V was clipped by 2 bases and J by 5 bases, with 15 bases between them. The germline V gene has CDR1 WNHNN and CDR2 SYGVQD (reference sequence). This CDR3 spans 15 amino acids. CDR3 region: CASSEGRGLWETQYF. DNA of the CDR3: TGCGCCAGCAGTGAGGGTCGGGGCCTCTGGGAGACCCAGTACTTC.

CDR3 coding DNA: TGTGCCAGCACCTGGTCGAACACCGGGGAGCTGTTTTTT. Translating it yields CASTWSNTGELFF. The chain couples TRBV28 to TRBJ2-2; D gene unclear. Germline values: CDR1 MDHEN, CDR2 SYDVKM. This CDR3 contains 13 residues. V was cut by 7 bases and J by 0 bases, with 6 bases left in between.

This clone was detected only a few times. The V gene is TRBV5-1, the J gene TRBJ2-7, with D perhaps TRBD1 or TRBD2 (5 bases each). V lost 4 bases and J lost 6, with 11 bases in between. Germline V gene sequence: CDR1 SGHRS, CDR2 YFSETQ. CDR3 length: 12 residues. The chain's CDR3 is CASSPQGAEQYF. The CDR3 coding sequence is TGCGCCAGCAGCCCCCAGGGAGCCGAGCAGTACTTC.

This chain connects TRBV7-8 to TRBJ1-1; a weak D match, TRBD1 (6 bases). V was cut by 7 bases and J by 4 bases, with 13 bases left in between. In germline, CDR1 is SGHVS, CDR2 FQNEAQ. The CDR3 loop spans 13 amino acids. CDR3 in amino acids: CASIQRGGTEAFF. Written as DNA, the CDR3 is TGTGCCAGCATCCAGAGAGGGGGCACTGAAGCTTTCTTT.

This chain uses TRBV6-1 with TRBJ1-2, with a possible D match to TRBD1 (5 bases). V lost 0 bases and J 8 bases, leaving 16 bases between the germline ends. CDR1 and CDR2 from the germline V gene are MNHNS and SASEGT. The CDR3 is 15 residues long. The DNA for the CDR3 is TGTGCCAGCAGTGAAGCGGGGCTACTAGGGGAGGGCTACACCTTC. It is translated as CASSEAGLLGEGYTF.

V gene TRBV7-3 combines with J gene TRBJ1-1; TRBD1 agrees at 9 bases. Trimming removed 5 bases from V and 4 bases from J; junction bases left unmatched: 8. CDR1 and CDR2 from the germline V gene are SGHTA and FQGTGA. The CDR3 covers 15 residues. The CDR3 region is CASSRDRASGTEAFF. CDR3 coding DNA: TGTGCCAGCAGCAGGGACAGGGCTTCGGGCACTGAAGCTTTCTTT.

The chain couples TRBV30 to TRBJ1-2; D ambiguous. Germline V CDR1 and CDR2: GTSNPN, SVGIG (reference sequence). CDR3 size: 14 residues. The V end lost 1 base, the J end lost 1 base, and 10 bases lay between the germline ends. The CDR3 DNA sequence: TGTGCCTGGAGTGCGCCACACAATAACTATGGCTACACCTTC. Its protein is CAWSAPHNNYGYTF.

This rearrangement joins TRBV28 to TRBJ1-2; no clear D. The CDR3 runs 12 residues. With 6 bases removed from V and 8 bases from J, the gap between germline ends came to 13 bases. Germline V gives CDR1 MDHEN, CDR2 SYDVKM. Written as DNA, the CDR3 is TGTGCCAGCAGCTCCGGGGTCCGAGGCTACACCTTC. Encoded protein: CASSSGVRGYTF.

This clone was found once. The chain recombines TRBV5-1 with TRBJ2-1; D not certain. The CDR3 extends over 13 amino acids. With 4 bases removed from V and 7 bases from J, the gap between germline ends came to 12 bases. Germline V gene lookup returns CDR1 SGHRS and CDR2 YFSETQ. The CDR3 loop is CASSHGPQNEQFF. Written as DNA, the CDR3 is TGCGCCAGCAGCCATGGACCTCAAAATGAGCAGTTCTTC.

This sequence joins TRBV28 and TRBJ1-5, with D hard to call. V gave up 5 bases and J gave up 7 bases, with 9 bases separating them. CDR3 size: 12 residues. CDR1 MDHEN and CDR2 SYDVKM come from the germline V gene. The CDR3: CASSPFQQPQHF. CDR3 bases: TGTGCCAGCAGTCCCTTTCAGCAGCCCCAGCATTTT. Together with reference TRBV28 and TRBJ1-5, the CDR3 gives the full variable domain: DVKVTQSSRYLVKRTGEKVFLECVQDMDHENMFWYRQDPGLGLRLIYFSYDVKMKEKGDIPEGYSVSREKKERFSLILESASTNQTSMYLCASSPFQQPQHFGDGTRLSIL.

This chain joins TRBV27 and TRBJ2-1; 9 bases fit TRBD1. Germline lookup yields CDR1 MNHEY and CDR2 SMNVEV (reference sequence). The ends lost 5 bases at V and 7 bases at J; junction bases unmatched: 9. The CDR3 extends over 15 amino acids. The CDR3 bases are TGTGCCAGCAGTCCGCTGGGACAGGGTTGGAATGAGCAGTTCTTC. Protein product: CASSPLGQGWNEQFF.

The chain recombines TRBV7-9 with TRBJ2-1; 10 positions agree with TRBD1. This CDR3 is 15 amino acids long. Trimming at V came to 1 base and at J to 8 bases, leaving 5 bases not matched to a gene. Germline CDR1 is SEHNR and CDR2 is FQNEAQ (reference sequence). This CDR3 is CASSLGDRGGDEQFF. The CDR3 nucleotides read TGTGCCAGCAGCTTAGGGGACAGGGGTGGCGATGAGCAGTTCTTC.

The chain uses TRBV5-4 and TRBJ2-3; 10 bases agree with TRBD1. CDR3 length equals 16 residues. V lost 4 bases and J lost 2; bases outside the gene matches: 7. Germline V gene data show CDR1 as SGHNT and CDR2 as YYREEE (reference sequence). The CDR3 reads CASSTGQGGFTDTQYF. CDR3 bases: TGTGCCAGCAGCACTGGACAGGGGGGATTCACAGATACGCAGTATTTT. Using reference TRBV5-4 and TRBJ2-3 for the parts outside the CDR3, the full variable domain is ETGVTQSPTHLIKTRGQQVTLRCSSQSGHNTVSWYQQALGQGPQFIFQYYREEENGRGNFPPRFSGLQFPNYSSELNVNALELDDSALYLCASSTGQGGFTDTQYFGPGTRLTVL.

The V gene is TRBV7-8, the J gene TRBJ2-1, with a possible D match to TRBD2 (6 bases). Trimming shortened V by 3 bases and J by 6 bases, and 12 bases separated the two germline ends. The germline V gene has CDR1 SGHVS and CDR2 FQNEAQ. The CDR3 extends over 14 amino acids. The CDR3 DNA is TGTGCCAGCAGCTTGGCGGGGATCATCAATGAGCAGTTCTTC. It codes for CASSLAGIINEQFF.

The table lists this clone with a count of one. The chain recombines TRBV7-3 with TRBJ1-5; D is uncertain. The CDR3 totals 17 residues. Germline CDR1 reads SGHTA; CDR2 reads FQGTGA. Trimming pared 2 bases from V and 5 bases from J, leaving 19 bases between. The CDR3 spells CASSLLFLGSTDQPQHF. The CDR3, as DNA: TGTGCCAGCAGCTTATTATTTCTGGGCTCGACGGATCAGCCCCAGCATTTT.

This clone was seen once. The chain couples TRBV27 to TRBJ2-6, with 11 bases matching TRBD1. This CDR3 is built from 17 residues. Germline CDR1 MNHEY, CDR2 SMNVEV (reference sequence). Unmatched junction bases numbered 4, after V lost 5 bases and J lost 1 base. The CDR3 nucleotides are TGTGCCAGCAGTGGGGGGACAGGGGGGTCTGGGGCCAACGTCCTGACTTTC. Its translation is CASSGGTGGSGANVLTF.

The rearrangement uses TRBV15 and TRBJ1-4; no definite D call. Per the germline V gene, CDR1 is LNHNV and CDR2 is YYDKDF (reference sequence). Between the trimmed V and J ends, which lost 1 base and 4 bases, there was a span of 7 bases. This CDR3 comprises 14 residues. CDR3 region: CATSRGRNNEKLFF. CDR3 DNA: TGTGCCACCAGCAGAGGTCGGAATAATGAAAAACTGTTTTTT.

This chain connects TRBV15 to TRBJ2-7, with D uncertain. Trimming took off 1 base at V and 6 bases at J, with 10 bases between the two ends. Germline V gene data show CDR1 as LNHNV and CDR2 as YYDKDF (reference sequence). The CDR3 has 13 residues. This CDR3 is CATSRGVGIEQYF. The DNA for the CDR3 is TGTGCCACCAGCAGAGGGGTGGGTATCGAGCAGTACTTC.

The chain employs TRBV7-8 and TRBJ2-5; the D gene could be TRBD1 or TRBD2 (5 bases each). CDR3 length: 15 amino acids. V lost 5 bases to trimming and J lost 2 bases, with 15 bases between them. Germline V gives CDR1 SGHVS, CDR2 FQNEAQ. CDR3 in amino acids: CASSPGPGRQETQYF. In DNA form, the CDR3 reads TGTGCCAGCAGCCCAGGGCCGGGACGGCAAGAGACCCAGTACTTC.

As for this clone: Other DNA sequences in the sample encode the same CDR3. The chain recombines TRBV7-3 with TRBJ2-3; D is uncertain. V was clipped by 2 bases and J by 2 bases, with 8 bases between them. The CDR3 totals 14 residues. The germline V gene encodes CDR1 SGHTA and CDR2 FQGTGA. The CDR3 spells CASSLRPSTDTQYF. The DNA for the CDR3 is TGTGCCAGCAGCTTACGCCCGTCCACAGATACGCAGTATTTT.

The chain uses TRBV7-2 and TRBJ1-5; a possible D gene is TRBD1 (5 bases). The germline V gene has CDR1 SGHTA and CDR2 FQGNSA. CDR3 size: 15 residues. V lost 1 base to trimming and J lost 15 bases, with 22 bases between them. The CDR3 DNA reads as TGTGCCAGCAGCTTAGGGGGGGTTTCTGTCCGTCCCGTGCATTTT. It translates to CASSLGGVSVRPVHF.

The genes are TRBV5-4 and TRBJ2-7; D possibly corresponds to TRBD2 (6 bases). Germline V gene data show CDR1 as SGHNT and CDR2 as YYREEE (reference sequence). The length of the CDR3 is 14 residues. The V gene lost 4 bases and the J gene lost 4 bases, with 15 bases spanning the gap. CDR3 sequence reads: CASSPGLGGYEQYF. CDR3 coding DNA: TGTGCCAGCAGCCCGGGACTCGGAGGGTACGAGCAGTACTTC.

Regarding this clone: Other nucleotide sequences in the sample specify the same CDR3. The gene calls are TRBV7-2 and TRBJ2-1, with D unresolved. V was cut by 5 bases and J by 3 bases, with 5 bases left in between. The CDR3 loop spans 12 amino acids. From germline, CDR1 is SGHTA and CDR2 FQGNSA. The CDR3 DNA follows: TGTGCCAGCAGCCCCGACTACAATGAGCAGTTCTTC. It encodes CASSPDYNEQFF.

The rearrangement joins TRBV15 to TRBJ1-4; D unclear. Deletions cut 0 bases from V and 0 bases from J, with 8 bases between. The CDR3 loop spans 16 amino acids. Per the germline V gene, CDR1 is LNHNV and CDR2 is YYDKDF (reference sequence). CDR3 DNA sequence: TGTGCCACCAGCAGAGATGGTACCTCAACTAATGAAAAACTGTTTTTT. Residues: CATSRDGTSTNEKLFF.

The DNA for the CDR3 is TGTGCCAGCAGCCAGTTCCCCGGAGGGACCCAGTACTTC. It encodes CASSQFPGGTQYF. J is TRBJ2-5 and V is TRBV14; a weak D match, TRBD2 (5 bases). V lost 3 bases, J lost 7 bases, and 12 bases lay in between. The germline V gene has CDR1 SGHDN and CDR2 FVKESK. This CDR3 comprises 13 residues. The full variable domain, its missing parts supplied by reference TRBV14 and TRBJ2-5, is EAGVTQFPSHSVIEKGQTVTLRCDPISGHDNLYWYRRVMGKEIKFLLHFVKESKQDESGMPNNRFLAERTGGTYSTLKVQPAELEDSGVYFCASSQFPGGTQYFGPGTRLLVL.

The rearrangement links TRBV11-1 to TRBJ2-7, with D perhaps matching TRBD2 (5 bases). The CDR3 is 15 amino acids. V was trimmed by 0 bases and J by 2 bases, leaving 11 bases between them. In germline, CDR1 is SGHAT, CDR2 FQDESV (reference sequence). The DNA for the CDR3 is TGTGCCAGCAGCTTAGCGACTAAGACCCCCTACGAGCAGTACTTC. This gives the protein CASSLATKTPYEQYF.

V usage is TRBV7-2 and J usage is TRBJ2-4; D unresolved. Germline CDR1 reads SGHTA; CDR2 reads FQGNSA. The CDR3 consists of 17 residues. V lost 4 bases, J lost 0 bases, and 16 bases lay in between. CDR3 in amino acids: CASSYRINLLAKNIQYF. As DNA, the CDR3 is TGTGCCAGCAGCTACCGGATAAACCTTTTAGCCAAAAACATTCAGTACTTC.

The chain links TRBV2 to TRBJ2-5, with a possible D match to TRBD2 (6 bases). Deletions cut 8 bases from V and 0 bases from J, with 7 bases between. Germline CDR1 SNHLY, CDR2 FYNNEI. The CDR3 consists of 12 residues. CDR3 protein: CASGGNQETQYF. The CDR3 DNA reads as TGTGCCAGCGGGGGGAACCAAGAGACCCAGTACTTC.

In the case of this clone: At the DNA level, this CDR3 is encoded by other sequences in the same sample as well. Here the CDR3 reads CASSILDTQYF. The CDR3 nucleotides read TGTGCCAGTAGTATTCTCGATACGCAGTATTTT. This sequence joins TRBV19 and TRBJ2-3; D is unresolved. The germline gives CDR1 LNHDA, CDR2 SQIVND (reference sequence). There are 11 residues in the CDR3. V was cut by 3 bases and J by 6 bases, with 4 bases left in between.

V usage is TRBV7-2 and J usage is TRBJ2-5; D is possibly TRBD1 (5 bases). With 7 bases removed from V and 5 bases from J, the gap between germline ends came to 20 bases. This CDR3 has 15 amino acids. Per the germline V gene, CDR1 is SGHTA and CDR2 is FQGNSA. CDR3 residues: CASTPGQGRRETQYF. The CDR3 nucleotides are TGTGCCAGCACCCCCGGGCAGGGCCGTCGGGAGACCCAGTACTTC.